This T cell receptor beta chain was obtained from a study of T cells expressing NK-cell markers. Study as a whole: Seven donors tested HCMV-seropositive and one tested seronegative among the eight sequenced. Study results and caveats: It was still unclear whether expanded NKG2C+ T cell clones were HCMV specific. Each of roughly 6 donors carried dominant NKG2C+ clonotypes accounting for about 1.0-7.0% of CD8+ T cells.

Comment on this clonotype: Its antigen is unidentified.

The TCR beta cDNA came from 5'RACE template switching with UMIs. TCRdb reprocessed the 5' RACE reads, keeping one entry per CDR3 protein, no DNA. The clone table shows about 460,000 distinct CDR3 sequences, with the ten largest holding 1.4%. The sequence was obtained from a woman in her forties or fifties in good health. What was sequenced was blood T cells: a sorted CD56 or NKG2C T cell subset, CD4+ or CD8+ T cells, or bulk PBMC T cells (not recorded which).

The CDR3 spells CAITADRTTGELFF. The gene calls are TRBV10-3 and TRBJ2-2; TCRdb's assignment of TRBD1 cannot be checked, as there is no DNA. CDR1 and CDR2 (germline): ENHRY, SYGVKD. There are 14 residues in the CDR3.